A single sample gave rise to the 10 T cell receptor beta chains below, sequenced in a study of T cell responses to AZD1222 COVID-19 vaccine. The table came from immunoSEQ multiplex PCR; TCRdb's copy has only in-frame clones and leaves some out. Of 130,000 or so clones listed, roughly 93% are singletons. The source material was peripheral blood, sampled on day 0 of AZD1222 vaccination. The receptors stem from an adult in good health.

This chain uses TRBV7-2 with TRBJ2-3, with 7 bases that match TRBD2. The V segment lost 1 base and the J segment 0 bases; nucleotides outside the gene matches: 7. From germline, CDR1 is SGHTA and CDR2 FQGNSA. The length of the CDR3 is 17 residues. CDR3 sequence reads: CASSLGYSGRSTDTQYF. The CDR3 DNA reads TGTGCCAGCAGCTTAGGTTATAGCGGGCGGAGCACAGATACGCAGTATTTT.

The chain has TRBV7-3 and TRBJ2-2; D ambiguous. The length of the CDR3 is 16 residues. Per germline, CDR1 SGHTA and CDR2 FQGTGA. V gave up 3 bases and J gave up 0 bases, with 11 bases separating them. The CDR3 coding sequence is TGTGCCAGCAGCTTGCTGTTAGGAGCGAACACCGGGGAGCTGTTTTTT. Its protein product is CASSLLLGANTGELFF.

In this sample, this clone turned up a few times. The rearrangement links TRBV9 to TRBJ2-7; the D gene is possibly TRBD2 (7 bases). V was pared by 4 bases and J by 2 bases, with 13 bases between. Germline assignment: CDR1 SGDLS and CDR2 YYNGEE. The CDR3 is made up of 14 amino acids. The chain's CDR3 is CASSLRGAPYEQYF. In DNA form, the CDR3 reads TGTGCCAGCAGCCTCCGGGGGGCCCCCTACGAGCAGTACTTC. Full variable domain (rest looked up from reference TRBV9 and TRBJ2-7): DSGVTQTPKHLITATGQRVTLRCSPRSGDLSVYWYQQSLDQGLQFLIQYYNGEERAKGNILERFSAQQFPDLHSELNLSSLELGDSALYFCASSLRGAPYEQYFGPGTRLTVT.

V and J are TRBV6-2 or TRBV6-3 and TRBJ1-5; 10 bases agree with TRBD1. Per germline, CDR1 MNHEY and CDR2 SVGEGT. Trimming removed 2 bases from V and 2 bases from J; junction bases left unmatched: 9. This CDR3 region has 18 residues. CDR3 residues: CASSYPDRGLRGNQPQHF. DNA of the CDR3: TGTGCCAGCAGTTACCCCGACAGGGGGCTAAGGGGCAATCAGCCCCAGCATTTT.

CDR3 nucleotides: TGTGCCAGCAGCCAGGGCTTCATTCTCTACGAGCAGTACTTC. Residues: CASSQGFILYEQYF. The gene calls are TRBV7-9 and TRBJ2-7; D is possibly TRBD1 (5 bases). Trimming removed 5 bases at V and 3 bases at J, with 14 bases between. The V gene's germline CDR1 is SEHNR and CDR2 FQNEAQ (reference sequence). This CDR3 contains 14 residues.

This clone occurred once. The rearrangement uses TRBV28 and TRBJ1-2; 7 bases align to TRBD1. From germline, CDR1 is MDHEN and CDR2 SYDVKM. The CDR3 length is 14 residues. V trimming: 4 bases; J trimming: 10 bases; junction bases outside the gene matches: 12. The DNA of the CDR3 is TGTGCCAGCAGTTCCGCGGACAGGACACGGCCCTACACCTTC. Translation gives CASSSADRTRPYTF.

Worth noting for this clone: The sample holds other DNA sequences that translate to the same CDR3. The chain couples TRBV7-9 to TRBJ1-3; D gene unclear. Between the trimmed V and J ends, which lost 1 base and 0 bases, there was a span of 7 bases. The germline gives CDR1 SEHNR, CDR2 FQNEAQ (reference sequence). The CDR3 is 15 amino acids. CDR3 nucleotides: TGTGCCAGCAGCTTAGTTTTGGGCTCTGGAAACACCATATATTTT. Translating it yields CASSLVLGSGNTIYF.

A remark on this clone: One junction end disagrees with the germline gene, perhaps due to a read error. This specimen includes other DNA sequences encoding the same CDR3. The chain carries TRBV7-7 and TRBJ2-3; D not resolved. The CDR3 covers 14 residues. Per the germline V gene, CDR1 is SSHAT and CDR2 is FNYEAQ (reference sequence). Here the CDR3 reads CASSPSALTDTQYF. The CDR3 DNA reads TGTGCTAGCAGCCCCTCCGCTCTCACAGATACGCAGTATTTT.

This rearrangement joins TRBV4-1 to TRBJ2-1; the match to TRBD2 covers 8 bases. CDR3 length: 14 residues. J lost 0 bases, V lost 7 bases, and 2 bases had no gene match. Germline V gene lookup returns CDR1 MGHRA and CDR2 YSYEKL. The CDR3 nucleotides are TGCGCCAGCAATCTAGCGGGCTCCTACAATGAGCAGTTCTTC. It is translated as CASNLAGSYNEQFF.

This clone was found a few times. V gene TRBV4-2 combines with J gene TRBJ2-7; 8 positions agree with TRBD1. The CDR3 loop spans 15 amino acids. Trimming took 1 base from V and 4 from J; bases not matched to a gene: 6. CDR1 and CDR2 from the germline V gene are LGHNA and YNFKEQ. CDR3 in amino acids: CASSQAMDRDYEQYF. CDR3 DNA sequence: TGTGCCAGCAGCCAAGCGATGGACAGGGATTACGAGCAGTACTTC.